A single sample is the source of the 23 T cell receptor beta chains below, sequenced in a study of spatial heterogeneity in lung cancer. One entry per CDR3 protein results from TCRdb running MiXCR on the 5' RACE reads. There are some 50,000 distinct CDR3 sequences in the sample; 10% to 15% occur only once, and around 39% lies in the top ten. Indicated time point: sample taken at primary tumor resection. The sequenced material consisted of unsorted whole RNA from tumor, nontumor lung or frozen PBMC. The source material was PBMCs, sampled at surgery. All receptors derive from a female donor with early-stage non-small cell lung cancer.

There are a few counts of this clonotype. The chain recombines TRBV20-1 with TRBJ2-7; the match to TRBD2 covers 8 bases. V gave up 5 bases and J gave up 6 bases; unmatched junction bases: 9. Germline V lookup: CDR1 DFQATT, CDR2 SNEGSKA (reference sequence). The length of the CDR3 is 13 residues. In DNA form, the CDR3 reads TGCAGTGCTTCGAGCGGGAGCTATGTCGAGCAGTACTTC. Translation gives CSASSGSYVEQYF.

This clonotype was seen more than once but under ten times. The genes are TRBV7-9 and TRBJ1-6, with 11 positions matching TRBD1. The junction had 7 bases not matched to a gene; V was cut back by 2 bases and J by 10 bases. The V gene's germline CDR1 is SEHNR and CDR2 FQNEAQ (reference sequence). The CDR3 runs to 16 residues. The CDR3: CASSLPGQGVLSPLHF. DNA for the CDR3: TGTGCCAGCAGCTTACCGGGACAGGGGGTTTTGTCACCCCTCCACTTT.

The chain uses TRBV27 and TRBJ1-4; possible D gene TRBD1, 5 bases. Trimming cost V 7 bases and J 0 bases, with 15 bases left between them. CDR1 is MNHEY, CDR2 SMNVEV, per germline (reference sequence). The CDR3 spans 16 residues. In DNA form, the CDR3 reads TGTGCCAGCACCAGGTGGGGGACGACAACTAATGAAAAACTGTTTTTT. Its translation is CASTRWGTTTNEKLFF.

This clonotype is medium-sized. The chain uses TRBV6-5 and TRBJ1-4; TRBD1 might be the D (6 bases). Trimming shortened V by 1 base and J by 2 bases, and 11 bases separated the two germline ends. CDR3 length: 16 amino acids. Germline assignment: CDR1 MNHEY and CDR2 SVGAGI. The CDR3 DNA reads TGTGCCAGCAGTTACTTTGCCAGGGGCACTAATGAAAAACTGTTTTTT. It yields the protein CASSYFARGTNEKLFF.

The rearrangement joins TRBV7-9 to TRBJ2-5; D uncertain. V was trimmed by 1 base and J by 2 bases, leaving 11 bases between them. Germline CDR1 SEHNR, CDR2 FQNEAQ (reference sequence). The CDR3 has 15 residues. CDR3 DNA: TGTGCCAGCAGCTTAGTTTCGGCCGAACAAGAGACCCAGTACTTC. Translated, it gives CASSLVSAEQETQYF.

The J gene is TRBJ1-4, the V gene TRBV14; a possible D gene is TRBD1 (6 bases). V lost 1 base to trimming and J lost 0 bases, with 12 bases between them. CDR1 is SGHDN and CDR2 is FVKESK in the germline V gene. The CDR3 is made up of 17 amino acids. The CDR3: CASSQGGSGATNEKLFF. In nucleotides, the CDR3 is TGTGCCAGCAGCCAAGGAGGCTCAGGGGCAACTAATGAAAAACTGTTTTTT.

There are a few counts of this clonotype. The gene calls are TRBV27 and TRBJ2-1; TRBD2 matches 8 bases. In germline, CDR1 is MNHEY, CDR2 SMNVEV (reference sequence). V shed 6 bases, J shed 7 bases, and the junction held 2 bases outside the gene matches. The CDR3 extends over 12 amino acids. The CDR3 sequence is CASSGGGNEQFF. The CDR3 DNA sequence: TGTGCCAGCAGCGGGGGGGGTAATGAGCAGTTCTTC.

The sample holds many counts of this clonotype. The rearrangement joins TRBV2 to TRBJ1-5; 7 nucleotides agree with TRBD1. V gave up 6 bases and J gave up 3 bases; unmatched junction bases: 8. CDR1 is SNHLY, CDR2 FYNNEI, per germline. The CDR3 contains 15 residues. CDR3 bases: TGTGCCAGCAGCCTTGCCGGGACAGTCAATCAGCCCCAGCATTTT. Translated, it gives CASSLAGTVNQPQHF.

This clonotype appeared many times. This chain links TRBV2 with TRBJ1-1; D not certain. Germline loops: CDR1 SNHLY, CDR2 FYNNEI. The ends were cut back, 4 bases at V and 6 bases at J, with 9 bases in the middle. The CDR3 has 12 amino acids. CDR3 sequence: CASSGVQSEAFF. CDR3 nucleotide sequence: TGTGCCAGCAGTGGGGTACAGTCTGAAGCTTTCTTT.

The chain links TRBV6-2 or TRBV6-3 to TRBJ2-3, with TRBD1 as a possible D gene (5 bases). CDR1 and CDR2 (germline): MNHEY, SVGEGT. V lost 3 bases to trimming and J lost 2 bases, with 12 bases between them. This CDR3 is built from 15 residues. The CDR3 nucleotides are TGTGCCAGCAGTTATGTAGGGGCCCCCACAGATACGCAGTATTTT. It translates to CASSYVGAPTDTQYF.

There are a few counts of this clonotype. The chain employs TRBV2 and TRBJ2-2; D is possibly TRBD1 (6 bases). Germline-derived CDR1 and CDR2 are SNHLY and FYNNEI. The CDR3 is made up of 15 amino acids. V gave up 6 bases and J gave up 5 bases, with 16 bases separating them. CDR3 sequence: CASRPQGIGTGELFF. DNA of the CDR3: TGTGCCAGCAGACCACAGGGAATTGGTACCGGGGAGCTGTTTTTT.

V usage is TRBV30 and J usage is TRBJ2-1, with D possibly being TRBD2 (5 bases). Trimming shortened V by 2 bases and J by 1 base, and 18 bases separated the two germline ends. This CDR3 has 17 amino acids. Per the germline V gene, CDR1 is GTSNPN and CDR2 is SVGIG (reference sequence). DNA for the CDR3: TGTGCCTGGAGTCCCCGTCGGGTCGGGGTTTCCTACAATGAGCAGTTCTTC. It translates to CAWSPRRVGVSYNEQFF.

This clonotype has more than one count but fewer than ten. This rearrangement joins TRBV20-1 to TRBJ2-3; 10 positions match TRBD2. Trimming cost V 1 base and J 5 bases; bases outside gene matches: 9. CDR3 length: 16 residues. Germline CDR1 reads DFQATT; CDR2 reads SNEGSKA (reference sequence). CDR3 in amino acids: CSARAYGTSDIDTQYF. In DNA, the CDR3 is TGCAGTGCTAGAGCTTACGGGACTAGCGATATAGATACGCAGTATTTT.

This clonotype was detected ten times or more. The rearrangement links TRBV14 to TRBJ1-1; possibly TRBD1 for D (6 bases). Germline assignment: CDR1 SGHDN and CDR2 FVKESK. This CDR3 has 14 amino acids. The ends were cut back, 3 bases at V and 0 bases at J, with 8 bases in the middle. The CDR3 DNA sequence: TGTGCCAGCAGCCAGACAGGCGTGAACACTGAAGCTTTCTTT. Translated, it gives CASSQTGVNTEAFF.

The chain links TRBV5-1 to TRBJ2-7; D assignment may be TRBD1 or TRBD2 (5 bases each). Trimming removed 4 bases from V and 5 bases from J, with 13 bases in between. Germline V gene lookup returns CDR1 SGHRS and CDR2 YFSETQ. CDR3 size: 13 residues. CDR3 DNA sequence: TGCGCCAGCAGCGGTGACCTGGGGGACGAGCAGTACTTC. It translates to CASSGDLGDEQYF.

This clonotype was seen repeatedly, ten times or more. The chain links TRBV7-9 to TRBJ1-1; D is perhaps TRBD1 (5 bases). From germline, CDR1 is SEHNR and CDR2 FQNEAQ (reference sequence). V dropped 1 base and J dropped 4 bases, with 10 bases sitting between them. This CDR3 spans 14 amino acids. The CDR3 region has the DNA TGTGCCAGCAGCTTAGAGGGGATCGGCACTGAAGCTTTCTTT. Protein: CASSLEGIGTEAFF.

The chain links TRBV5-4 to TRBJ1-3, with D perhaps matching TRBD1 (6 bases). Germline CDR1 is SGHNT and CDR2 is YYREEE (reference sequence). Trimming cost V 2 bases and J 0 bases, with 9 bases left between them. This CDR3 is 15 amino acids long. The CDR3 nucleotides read TGTGCCAGCAGCTTACAGGGTAGCTCTGGAAACACCATATATTTT. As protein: CASSLQGSSGNTIYF.

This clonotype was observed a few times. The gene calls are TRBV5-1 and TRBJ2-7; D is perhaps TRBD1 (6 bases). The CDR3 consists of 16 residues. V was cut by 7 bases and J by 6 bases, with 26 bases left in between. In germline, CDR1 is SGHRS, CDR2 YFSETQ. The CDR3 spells CASQRGGGQGPREQYF. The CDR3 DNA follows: TGCGCCAGCCAACGGGGCGGTGGCCAGGGGCCCCGCGAGCAGTACTTC.

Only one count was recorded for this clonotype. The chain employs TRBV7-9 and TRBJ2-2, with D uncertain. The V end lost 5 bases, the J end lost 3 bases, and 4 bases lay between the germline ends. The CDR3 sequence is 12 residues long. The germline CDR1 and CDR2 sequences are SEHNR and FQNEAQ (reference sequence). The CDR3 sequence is CASSPYTGELFF. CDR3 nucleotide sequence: TGTGCCAGCAGCCCCTACACCGGGGAGCTGTTTTTT.

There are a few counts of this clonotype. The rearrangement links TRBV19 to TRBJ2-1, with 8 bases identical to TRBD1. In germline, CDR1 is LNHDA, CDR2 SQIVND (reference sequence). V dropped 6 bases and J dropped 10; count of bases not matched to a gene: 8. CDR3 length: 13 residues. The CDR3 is CASRRTGLEEQFF. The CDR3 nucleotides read TGTGCCAGTAGGCGGACAGGGCTCGAGGAGCAGTTCTTC.

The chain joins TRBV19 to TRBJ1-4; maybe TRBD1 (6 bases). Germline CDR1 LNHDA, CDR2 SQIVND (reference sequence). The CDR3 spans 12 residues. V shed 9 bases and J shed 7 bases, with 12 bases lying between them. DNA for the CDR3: TGTGCCAGCACAGGGTTTGGTGAAAAACTGTTTTTT. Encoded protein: CASTGFGEKLFF.

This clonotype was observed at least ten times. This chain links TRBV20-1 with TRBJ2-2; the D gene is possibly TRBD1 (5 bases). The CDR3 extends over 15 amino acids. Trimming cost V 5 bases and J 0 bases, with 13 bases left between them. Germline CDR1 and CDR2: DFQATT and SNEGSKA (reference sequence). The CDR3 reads CSAPPGHTNTGELFF. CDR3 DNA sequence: TGCAGTGCTCCACCCGGACACACGAACACCGGGGAGCTGTTTTTT.

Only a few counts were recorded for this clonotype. CDR3 sequence reads: CASSRGTSGVDEQYF. The CDR3 DNA is TGCGCCAGCAGCAGGGGGACTAGCGGGGTCGACGAGCAGTACTTC. The V and J genes are TRBV5-1 and TRBJ2-7; 13 bases agree with TRBD2. V lost 4 bases, J lost 5 bases, and 6 bases stayed unmatched. CDR3 size: 15 residues. The germline V gene encodes CDR1 SGHRS and CDR2 YFSETQ. The variable domain in full, completed from reference TRBV5-1 and TRBJ2-7, reads KAGVTQTPRYLIKTRGQQVTLSCSPISGHRSVSWYQQTPGQGLQFLFEYFSETQRNKGNFPGRFSGRQFSNSRSEMNVSTLELGDSALYLCASSRGTSGVDEQYFGPGTRLTVT.